This T cell receptor (beta chain) was captured in a study of blood T cell repertoires in COVID-19. Original analysis: Amplifying reference gene primers gave estimates of nucleated cell counts. Clones were read by immunoSEQ multiplex PCR, and TCRdb kept only the in-frame ones, dropping some. The DNA gave D and trimming, while V, J and clone size come from that table. The table includes under 150,000 clones, roughly 90% detected once. V was trimmed by 3 bases and J by 4 bases, leaving 13 bases between them. The CDR3 consists of 15 residues. Germline CDR1 and CDR2: KGHSY and FQNENV. The chain recombines TRBV16 with TRBJ1-5, with TRBD1 as a possible D gene (5 bases). Sample: peripheral blood. The clonotype originates from a man aged 50-60 years with active COVID-19. CDR3 residues: CASSQAAGENQPQHF. The CDR3, as DNA: TGTGCCAGCAGCCAGGCTGCGGGGGAAAATCAGCCCCAGCATTTT.